Following are 21 T cell receptor beta chains from one sample sequenced in a study of T cell responses to AZD1222 COVID-19 vaccine. Repertoires were generated with immunoSEQ multiplex PCR, while TCRdb's copy carries only in-frame clones and drops some. This sample has about 150,000 clones, with about 93% found just once. The material was peripheral blood, obtained on day 0 of AZD1222 vaccination. The origin of the receptors is an adult in good health.

V gene TRBV19 combines with J gene TRBJ1-5; 9 nucleotides match TRBD1. Germline values: CDR1 LNHDA, CDR2 SQIVND (reference sequence). Trimming at V came to 5 bases and at J to 0 bases, leaving 5 bases not matched to a gene. This CDR3 region has 16 residues. The CDR3 region has the DNA TGTGCCAGTAGTGCTAACAGGGGGCTTAGCAATCAGCCCCAGCATTTT. The encoded protein is CASSANRGLSNQPQHF. The full variable domain, with the rest looked up from reference TRBV19 and TRBJ1-5, is DGGITQSPKYLFRKEGQNVTLSCEQNLNHDAMYWYRQDPGQGLRLIYYSQIVNDFQKGDIAEGYSVSREKKESFPLTVTSAQKNPTAFYLCASSANRGLSNQPQHFGDGTRLSIL.

This clone has just one count. Here the CDR3 reads CASSAAGLADYNEQFF. The CDR3 bases are TGTGCCAGCAGCGCCGCTGGACTAGCGGATTACAATGAGCAGTTCTTC. The J gene is TRBJ2-1, the V gene TRBV4-2; 10 bases map to TRBD2. J lost 4 bases, V lost 5 bases, and 8 bases had no gene match. CDR1 and CDR2 from the germline V gene are LGHNA and YNFKEQ. This CDR3 region has 16 residues.

The gene calls are TRBV25-1 and TRBJ2-7; no clear D. Germline CDR1 reads MGHDK; CDR2 reads SYGVNS. The CDR3 is 12 residues long. V shed 8 bases and J shed 3 bases, with 11 bases lying between them. CDR3 residues: CASHPLYYEQYF. CDR3 nucleotides: TGTGCCAGCCACCCCCTATACTACGAGCAGTACTTC.

The chain uses TRBV12-5 and TRBJ2-2; 7 bases agree with TRBD2. With V trimmed by 1 base and J by 4 bases, 6 bases remained unmatched. The CDR3 sequence is 16 residues long. The germline V gene has CDR1 LGHNT and CDR2 FRNRAP. CDR3 DNA: TGTGCTAGTGGTTTGGGGACTAGTCGAGTCACCGGGGAGCTGTTTTTT. It encodes CASGLGTSRVTGELFF.

For this clone: The sample has other DNA sequences that encode this CDR3 too. This sequence joins TRBV19 and TRBJ2-7; TRBD1 or TRBD2 may be the D gene (6 bases each). The germline V and J ends were trimmed by 5 bases and 3 bases, with 20 bases remaining between them. This CDR3 spans 16 amino acids. The germline V gene encodes CDR1 LNHDA and CDR2 SQIVND (reference sequence). DNA of the CDR3: TGTGCCAGTAGTTCTCCCGGGGGCCCCCACTACTACGAGCAGTACTTC. This encodes CASSSPGGPHYYEQYF.

The genes are TRBV7-9 and TRBJ1-4; D not resolved. Between the trimmed V and J ends, which lost 5 bases and 8 bases, there was a span of 21 bases. This CDR3 has 16 residues. Germline CDR1 and CDR2: SEHNR and FQNEAQ (reference sequence). DNA of the CDR3: TGTGCCAGCAGCCCTTCAAAGGCGACCGGCGGGGAAAAACTGTTTTTT. This encodes CASSPSKATGGEKLFF.

The chain employs TRBV5-1 and TRBJ2-4; a possible D gene is TRBD2 (7 bases). The CDR3 consists of 14 residues. Germline CDR1 is SGHRS and CDR2 is YFSETQ. V gave up 4 bases and J gave up 6 bases, with 14 bases separating them. This CDR3 is CASSRGAAGNIQYF. The CDR3 nucleotides read TGCGCCAGCAGCCGGGGGGCAGCGGGAAACATTCAGTACTTC.

The V gene is TRBV12-3 or TRBV12-4, the J gene TRBJ2-3; D remains ambiguous. Between the trimmed V and J ends, which lost 0 bases and 7 bases, there was a span of 8 bases. The CDR3 spans 13 residues. The chain's CDR3 is CASSLAQKNTQYF. The CDR3 nucleotides read TGTGCCAGCAGTTTAGCGCAGAAAAATACGCAGTATTTT.

The rearrangement joins TRBV19 to TRBJ1-5, with D possibly being TRBD1 (6 bases). Germline V gives CDR1 LNHDA, CDR2 SQIVND (reference sequence). The CDR3 loop spans 15 amino acids. The ends were cut back, 3 bases at V and 7 bases at J, with 16 bases in the middle. CDR3 coding DNA: TGTGCCAGTAGTATGGCACAGGGACTAAGGCAGCCCCAGCATTTT. Amino acid sequence: CASSMAQGLRQPQHF.

The chain employs TRBV20-1 and TRBJ1-4, with 7 positions matching TRBD1. CDR1 is DFQATT, CDR2 SNEGSKA, per germline (reference sequence). The CDR3 consists of 13 residues. Losses at the gene ends were 3 bases for V and 8 bases for J; bases not matched to a gene: 6. The DNA of the CDR3 is TGCAGTGCTAGTCGACAGGGAAGGGAAAAACTGTTTTTT. Translating it yields CSASRQGREKLFF.

The chain recombines TRBV5-1 with TRBJ2-4; 14 bases agree with TRBD2. In germline, CDR1 is SGHRS, CDR2 YFSETQ. Trimming cost V 4 bases and J 6 bases; bases outside gene matches: 9. The CDR3 length is 17 residues. CDR3 DNA sequence: TGCGCCAGCAGCCTCCTCGGACTAGCGGGAGGTGGAAACATTCAGTACTTC. Amino acids: CASSLLGLAGGGNIQYF.

The rearrangement links TRBV6-5 to TRBJ1-2, with 8 nucleotides matching TRBD1. The germline V gene has CDR1 MNHEY and CDR2 SVGAGI. J was trimmed by 8 bases and V by 2 bases; bases with no gene match: 7. The CDR3 runs to 14 residues. In nucleotides, the CDR3 is TGTGCCAGCAGTTACGAATCCGGACAGGGCGGCTACACCTTC. As protein: CASSYESGQGGYTF.

The V gene is TRBV10-2, the J gene TRBJ1-2; 10 bases agree with TRBD1. V lost 3 bases, J lost 8 bases, and 9 bases stayed unmatched. Germline values: CDR1 WSHSY, CDR2 SAAADI. This CDR3 spans 15 amino acids. DNA of the CDR3: TGCGCCAGCAGTGAAGGGGACAGGGGCTTGCGGGGCTACACCTTC. Translation gives CASSEGDRGLRGYTF.

The rearrangement uses TRBV7-2 and TRBJ2-2, with a tentative D call TRBD2 (5 bases). With 5 bases removed from V and 0 bases from J, the gap between germline ends came to 10 bases. CDR3 length: 15 amino acids. CDR1 and CDR2 from the germline V gene are SGHTA and FQGNSA. For the CDR3, the DNA is TGTGCCAGCAGCCTAGGACTGACGAACACCGGGGAGCTGTTTTTT. Amino acids: CASSLGLTNTGELFF.

The gene calls are TRBV9 and TRBJ2-1; weak D call: TRBD1 (5 bases). Germline V CDR1 and CDR2: SGDLS, YYNGEE. The CDR3 covers 15 residues. Deletions cut 4 bases from V and 0 bases from J, with 11 bases between. The CDR3 sequence is CASSLTGNSYNEQFF. CDR3 sequence (DNA): TGTGCCAGCAGCCTAACAGGCAACTCCTACAATGAGCAGTTCTTC.

The chain recombines TRBV19 with TRBJ2-3; D remains unclear. This CDR3 has 14 residues. Germline assignment: CDR1 LNHDA and CDR2 SQIVND (reference sequence). V was cut by 4 bases and J by 0 bases, with 8 bases left in between. CDR3 in amino acids: CASSTSKSTDTQYF. The CDR3 DNA is TGTGCCAGTAGTACATCAAAAAGCACAGATACGCAGTATTTT.

This chain connects TRBV7-9 to TRBJ2-3; 8 bases are shared with TRBD2. The junction had 8 bases not matched to a gene; V was cut back by 5 bases and J by 4 bases. Germline V lookup: CDR1 SEHNR, CDR2 FQNEAQ (reference sequence). The CDR3 is 15 residues long. The CDR3 nucleotides are TGTGCCAGCAGCCCGAGCAACGGGAGGGCAGATACGCAGTATTTT. Encoded protein: CASSPSNGRADTQYF. Complete variable domain (other parts from reference TRBV7-9 and TRBJ2-3): DTGVSQNPRHKITKRGQNVTFRCDPISEHNRLYWYRQTLGQGPEFLTYFQNEAQLEKSRLLSDRFSAERPKGSFSTLEIQRTEQGDSAMYLCASSPSNGRADTQYFGPGTRLTVL.

The V call is TRBV9, the J call TRBJ2-4; D is unresolved. This CDR3 has 16 residues. Germline V lookup: CDR1 SGDLS, CDR2 YYNGEE. V lost 0 bases and J lost 0, with 10 bases in between. For the CDR3, the DNA is TGTGCCAGCAGCGTAGCGACATCTGGAGCCAAAAACATTCAGTACTTC. It encodes CASSVATSGAKNIQYF.

The chain has TRBV6-5 and TRBJ2-7, with D perhaps TRBD1 (6 bases). V dropped 6 bases and J dropped 10 bases, with 16 bases sitting between them. CDR1 is MNHEY and CDR2 is SVGAGI in the germline V gene. The CDR3 loop spans 12 amino acids. DNA for the CDR3: TGTGCCAGCAGCCCCGGGACATCCAACCAGTACTTC. It is translated as CASSPGTSNQYF.

This sequence joins TRBV9 and TRBJ1-1; the D gene is possibly TRBD1 (5 bases). Germline CDR1 reads SGDLS; CDR2 reads YYNGEE. Trimming removed 2 bases from V and 8 bases from J, with 28 bases in between. The length of the CDR3 is 18 residues. DNA of the CDR3: TGTGCCAGCAGCGTTCTCCCCTCCCCCGGACAAGTCCTCGGGGAAGCTTTCTTT. It specifies CASSVLPSPGQVLGEAFF.

The gene calls are TRBV5-1 and TRBJ2-7, with D maybe TRBD2 (5 bases). The CDR3 has 15 amino acids. V gave up 5 bases and J gave up 0 bases, with 15 bases separating them. CDR1 is SGHRS and CDR2 is YFSETQ in the germline V gene. This chain's CDR3 is CASSPAGPSSYEQYF. CDR3 DNA sequence: TGCGCCAGCAGTCCCGCGGGTCCCAGCTCCTACGAGCAGTACTTC.